This T cell receptor (beta chain) is drawn from a study of cytomegalovirus exposure and HLA in healthy donors. Points on this clone: Its antigen remains unidentified.

The PCR contained 60 Vbeta and 13 Jbeta primers. The table came from immunoSEQ multiplex PCR; TCRdb's copy has only in-frame clones and leaves some out. The sample comprises 110,000 to 150,000 clones, 70% of which are singletons, and under 2.5% rests with the top ten. CDR1 is SGDLS and CDR2 is YYNGEE in the germline V gene. Trimming pared 0 bases from V and 4 bases from J, leaving 10 bases between. This CDR3 is 15 amino acids long. General observations from the study: By a later analysis, the bulk of CMV-associated TCR beta chains appeared HLA-restricted. The investigators catalogued about 170 TCR beta chains as cytomegalovirus-associated. When analyzed later, a missense DCLRE1C variant was found to be linked to TCR beta V- and J-gene trimming. Some public TCRs appeared in many individuals, while most sequences were rare.

The clonotype was recovered from a woman between 55 and 75 years old in good health and CMV-seropositive. The sample was PBMCs. The chain links TRBV9 to TRBJ1-4, with D hard to call. CDR3 residues: CASSVGSTGNEKLFF. The CDR3 nucleotides are TGTGCCAGCAGCGTAGGGTCCACGGGTAATGAAAAACTGTTTTTT.